This entry lists 27 T cell receptor beta chains sequenced from one sample in a study of T-cell reconstitution after alpha-beta-depleted transplantation in children. Preparing the TCRbeta library involved the use of unique molecular identifiers. One entry per CDR3 protein, called by TCRdb with MiXCR from the PCR reads. The sample lists about 260,000 distinct CDR3 sequences; roughly 10% were seen once. The starting material was peripheral blood, obtained 180 days after TCRalphabeta/CD19-depleted stem cell transplant. These receptors all stem from a male patient aged 2 to 9 who had a stem cell transplant for chronic granulomatous disease, so the T cells may come from the graft donor.

This clonotype has a count of ten or more. The chain recombines TRBV3-1 with TRBJ2-7; 8 bases align to TRBD1. The germline V gene has CDR1 LGHDT and CDR2 YNNKEL (reference sequence). CDR3 length: 17 amino acids. The ends lost 1 base at V and 1 base at J; junction bases unmatched: 9. The CDR3 DNA is TGTGCCAGCAGCCAAGGTTACCGGGGGACAGGATCCTACGAGCAGTACTTC. Its translation: CASSQGYRGTGSYEQYF.

The sample holds a few counts of this clonotype. The chain links TRBV30 to TRBJ2-7, with D possibly TRBD1 on 6 matching bases. The germline gives CDR1 GTSNPN, CDR2 SVGIG (reference sequence). The V end lost 5 bases, the J end lost 6 bases, and 11 bases lay between the germline ends. The CDR3 runs to 11 residues. This chain's CDR3 is CAWAGAREQYF. The CDR3 DNA reads as TGTGCCTGGGCAGGGGCGCGCGAGCAGTACTTC.

This clonotype has ten or more counts. DNA for the CDR3: TGTGCCAGCAGGGGAGACGCGTACGAGCAGTACTTC. Protein: CASRGDAYEQYF. The chain employs TRBV7-7 and TRBJ2-7, with D perhaps matching TRBD2 (5 bases). V was cut by 6 bases and J by 4 bases, with 10 bases left in between. Germline loops: CDR1 SSHAT, CDR2 FNYEAQ (reference sequence). There are 12 residues in the CDR3.

This clonotype was counted ten times or more. This chain joins TRBV28 and TRBJ2-7; possible D gene TRBD1, 5 bases. Trimming shortened V by 1 base and J by 5 bases, and 12 bases separated the two germline ends. In germline, CDR1 is MDHEN, CDR2 SYDVKM. The CDR3 has 14 amino acids. The CDR3 here is CASSLSSRVHEQYF. For the CDR3, the DNA is TGTGCCAGCAGTTTATCGAGCAGGGTTCACGAGCAGTACTTC.

This clonotype was observed at least ten times. The gene calls are TRBV15 and TRBJ2-1, with 8 bases lining up with TRBD2. There are 13 residues in the CDR3. Trimming at V came to 1 base and at J to 13 bases, leaving 6 bases not matched to a gene. Germline-derived CDR1 and CDR2 are LNHNV and YYDKDF (reference sequence). The CDR3 DNA is TGTGCCACCAGCAGAGCTTTAGCGGGGTACCAGTTCTTC. Its protein product is CATSRALAGYQFF.

This rearrangement joins TRBV11-1 to TRBJ2-3; 9 nucleotides match TRBD1. The CDR3 runs to 18 residues. V dropped 5 bases and J dropped 0; count of bases not matched to a gene: 12. CDR1 is SGHAT and CDR2 is FQDESV in the germline V gene (reference sequence). In DNA form, the CDR3 reads TGTGCCAGCAGCACTAAAATCTCCGGGACAGGGAGCACAGATACGCAGTATTTT. The encoded protein is CASSTKISGTGSTDTQYF.

This clonotype was counted many times. The J gene is TRBJ2-1, the V gene TRBV12-3 or TRBV12-4; 10 bases align to TRBD2. The CDR3 sequence is 15 residues long. Trimming took 5 bases from V and 3 from J; bases not matched to a gene: 4. DNA of the CDR3: TGTGCCAGCAGTATGGCTAGCGGGAGCTACAATGAGCAGTTCTTC. Amino acid sequence: CASSMASGSYNEQFF.

This clonotype was counted ten times or more. The chain is built from TRBV9 and TRBJ2-7; no firm D call. CDR3 length equals 15 residues. Germline V lookup: CDR1 SGDLS, CDR2 YYNGEE. Deletions cut 0 bases from V and 4 bases from J, with 14 bases between. CDR3 loop: CASSVEGPVRYEQYF. CDR3 DNA: TGTGCCAGCAGCGTAGAAGGCCCAGTCCGATACGAGCAGTACTTC.

This clonotype showed up just a few times. The J gene is TRBJ2-1, the V gene TRBV12-3 or TRBV12-4, with 7 bases matching TRBD2. CDR3 size: 15 residues. The V gene end was trimmed by 2 bases and the J gene end by 4 bases; junction bases not matched to a gene: 5. The CDR3 sequence: CASSLPSGPYNEQFF. The CDR3 nucleotides read TGTGCCAGCAGTTTACCTAGCGGTCCATACAATGAGCAGTTCTTC.

This CDR3 is CASSLALEVHEQYF. The CDR3 DNA sequence: TGTGCCAGCAGTTTAGCGCTCGAAGTCCACGAGCAGTACTTC. J is TRBJ2-7 and V is TRBV12-3 or TRBV12-4; D unresolved. The CDR3 spans 14 residues. V lost 0 bases to trimming and J lost 5 bases, with 11 bases between them.

This clonotype occurred many times. V usage is TRBV28 and J usage is TRBJ2-4, with D possibly being TRBD2 (6 bases). This CDR3 has 16 amino acids. Germline CDR1 reads MDHEN; CDR2 reads SYDVKM. Trimming left V 7 bases short and J 1 base short, with 17 bases between. CDR3 amino acids: CASTEEGRHAKNIQYF. CDR3 DNA sequence: TGTGCCAGCACCGAGGAGGGCCGTCACGCCAAAAACATTCAGTACTTC.

This clonotype occurred many times. This chain connects TRBV20-1 to TRBJ1-2, with TRBD1 as a possible D gene (5 bases). V was pared by 1 base and J by 3 bases, with 9 bases between. The germline CDR1 and CDR2 sequences are DFQATT and SNEGSKA (reference sequence). CDR3 length: 13 residues. The CDR3 sequence is CSARGGVDYGYTF. The CDR3 DNA is TGCAGTGCTAGAGGGGGGGTGGACTATGGCTACACCTTC.

This clonotype came up many times. The J gene is TRBJ2-1, the V gene TRBV7-2; D gene uncertain. There are 14 residues in the CDR3. CDR1 SGHTA and CDR2 FQGNSA come from the germline V gene. Between the trimmed V and J ends, which lost 0 bases and 7 bases, there was a span of 10 bases. The CDR3 DNA sequence: TGTGCCAGCAGCTTAGCCCTAGTTGGGAATGAGCAGTTCTTC. Translation: CASSLALVGNEQFF.

Ten or more counts support this clonotype. The V and J genes are TRBV12-3 or TRBV12-4 and TRBJ2-3; 11 nucleotides line up with TRBD2. CDR3 length equals 13 residues. With V trimmed by 3 bases and J by 8 bases, 1 base remained unmatched. The CDR3, as DNA: TGTGCCAGCAGTTTTGGGACTAGCGGTACGCAGTATTTT. Its protein product is CASSFGTSGTQYF.

The chain links TRBV6-1 to TRBJ2-7; TRBD2 matches at 10 bases. The trim removed 0 bases at V and 2 bases at J, leaving 4 bases unmatched. Germline V gene data show CDR1 as MNHNS and CDR2 as SASEGT. This CDR3 contains 16 residues. The CDR3 reads CASSEALAGAAYEQYF. In DNA form, the CDR3 reads TGTGCCAGCAGTGAAGCGCTAGCGGGAGCCGCCTACGAGCAGTACTTC.

This clonotype was seen ten or more times. J is TRBJ2-7 and V is TRBV4-3; TRBD2 matches at 7 bases. This CDR3 has 17 residues. In germline, CDR1 is LGHNA, CDR2 YSLEER. Trimming removed 0 bases from V and 4 bases from J; junction bases left unmatched: 12. The CDR3 sequence: CASSQEVDGRLRYEQYF. CDR3 nucleotide sequence: TGCGCCAGCAGCCAAGAAGTAGACGGGAGGTTAAGGTACGAGCAGTACTTC.

Only a few counts were recorded for this clonotype. The chain combines TRBV24-1 with TRBJ2-6; D is ambiguous. This CDR3 contains 17 residues. The V and J ends lost 7 bases and 0 bases respectively, with 15 bases between them. The germline CDR1 and CDR2 sequences are KGHDR and SFDVKD. In nucleotides, the CDR3 is TGTGCCACCAGCTCCACTCTCGGTATCTCTGGGGCCAACGTCCTGACTTTC. Translating it yields CATSSTLGISGANVLTF.

The table lists this clonotype with many counts. The chain employs TRBV7-2 and TRBJ2-3, with 10 positions matching TRBD2. The CDR3 loop spans 15 amino acids. The germline gives CDR1 SGHTA, CDR2 FQGNSA. J lost 4 bases, V lost 2 bases, and 3 bases had no gene match. The CDR3 DNA sequence: TGTGCCAGCAGCTTACTAGCGGGGGTCCCAGATACGCAGTATTTT. Translation gives CASSLLAGVPDTQYF. Filled out from reference TRBV7-2 and TRBJ2-3, the complete variable domain reads GAGVSQSPSNKVTEKGKDVELRCDPISGHTALYWYRQSLGQGLEFLIYFQGNSAPDKSGLPSDRFSAERTGGSVSTLTIQRTQQEDSAVYLCASSLLAGVPDTQYFGPGTRLTVL.

This clonotype was recorded many times. The chain recombines TRBV28 with TRBJ1-3; D is possibly TRBD1 (6 bases). The V gene lost 1 base and the J gene lost 0 bases, with 13 bases spanning the gap. CDR1 and CDR2 (germline): MDHEN, SYDVKM. The CDR3 consists of 17 residues. Here the CDR3 DNA reads TGTGCCAGCAGTTTATCTACAGGGCCAATCTCTGGAAACACCATATATTTT. Amino acid sequence: CASSLSTGPISGNTIYF.

At least ten counts were recorded for this clonotype. This chain connects TRBV7-9 to TRBJ2-7; 8 bases align to TRBD2. Germline V gene data show CDR1 as SEHNR and CDR2 as FQNEAQ (reference sequence). The CDR3 length is 15 residues. V lost 5 bases and J lost 2; bases outside the gene matches: 8. The DNA of the CDR3 is TGTGCCAGCAGCCTCACTAGCGGATCAACCTACGAGCAGTACTTC. Translation: CASSLTSGSTYEQYF.

This clonotype was seen only a few times. V and J are TRBV7-2 and TRBJ2-1; TRBD2 agrees at 8 bases. CDR1 and CDR2 from the germline V gene are SGHTA and FQGNSA. V was pared by 5 bases and J by 0 bases, with 3 bases of the junction left unmatched. The CDR3 runs to 15 residues. In DNA form, the CDR3 reads TGTGCCAGCAGCCCGACTAGCGTCTCCTACAATGAGCAGTTCTTC. Translated: CASSPTSVSYNEQFF.

This clonotype was seen repeatedly, ten times or more. The rearrangement links TRBV6-1 to TRBJ2-3; D is possibly TRBD2 (5 bases). Per germline, CDR1 MNHNS and CDR2 SASEGT. The CDR3 length is 14 residues. V lost 5 bases and J lost 4, with 13 bases in between. The CDR3 reads CASSPRLAADTQYF. The CDR3, as DNA: TGTGCCAGCAGTCCCCGGCTAGCAGCAGATACGCAGTATTTT.

This clonotype was seen at least ten times. The chain has TRBV20-1 and TRBJ2-3; 9 bases match TRBD1. Germline CDR1 DFQATT, CDR2 SNEGSKA (reference sequence). With 3 bases clipped from V and 5 bases from J, the junction kept 9 bases outside the gene matches. The CDR3 consists of 15 residues. The CDR3 protein is CSARINRGLGDTQYF. The CDR3 DNA sequence: TGCAGTGCTAGGATAAACAGGGGGCTCGGAGATACGCAGTATTTT.

The sample holds many counts of this clonotype. The chain uses TRBV27 and TRBJ1-6, with 10 bases aligning to TRBD1. Germline values: CDR1 MNHEY, CDR2 SMNVEV (reference sequence). V lost 4 bases, J lost 0 bases, and 9 bases stayed unmatched. The CDR3 has 19 residues. In nucleotides, the CDR3 is TGTGCCAGCAGTTCAATCTCGGGACAGGGGAGCTCCTATAATTCACCCCTCCACTTT. Translation gives CASSSISGQGSSYNSPLHF.

This clonotype was detected a few times. The rearrangement links TRBV2 to TRBJ1-1; D possibly corresponds to TRBD1 (6 bases). V gave up 3 bases and J gave up 0 bases, with 11 bases separating them. Germline CDR1 is SNHLY and CDR2 is FYNNEI. The CDR3 spans 15 residues. The CDR3 region is CASSDWRDMNTEAFF. The CDR3 DNA sequence: TGTGCCAGCAGTGATTGGAGGGACATGAACACTGAAGCTTTCTTT.

This clonotype was observed many times. The rearrangement links TRBV12-3 or TRBV12-4 to TRBJ1-3; 8 nucleotides line up with TRBD1. With 5 bases clipped from V and 4 bases from J, the junction kept 7 bases outside the gene matches. This CDR3 is 15 amino acids long. The chain's CDR3 is CASSPGQGAGNTIYF. The CDR3 bases are TGTGCCAGCAGTCCCGGACAGGGTGCGGGAAACACCATATATTTT.

This clonotype was recorded many times. The V and J genes are TRBV5-1 and TRBJ1-2; no definite D call. Deletions cut 5 bases from V and 8 bases from J, with 22 bases between. CDR3 length equals 15 residues. Germline V gives CDR1 SGHRS, CDR2 YFSETQ. This chain's CDR3 is CASRLSGVSREGYTF. CDR3 in DNA: TGCGCCAGCAGATTGTCCGGGGTCTCAAGAGAGGGCTACACCTTC.